This T cell receptor beta chain was identified during a study of identical twins. The sample holds many counts of this clonotype. TCRdb re-derived calls from the 5' RACE reads in MiXCR, one entry per CDR3 protein. The sample shows some 600,000 distinct CDR3 sequences, under 8.5% of them seen only once. Germline V gene data show CDR1 as MGHDK and CDR2 as SYGVNS. The CDR3 extends over 13 amino acids. Trimming left V 6 bases short and J 3 bases short, with 9 bases between. Another study also made use of these data, one on yellow fever vaccine responses in identical twins.

Specimen: PBMCs. V is TRBV25-1 and J is TRBJ2-1; D remains unclear. The TCR comes from a woman aged 18-29 years in good health. The CDR3 region is CASRSVSYNEQFF. The CDR3 nucleotides read TGTGCCAGCAGAAGTGTCAGCTACAATGAGCAGTTCTTC.